This T cell receptor (beta chain) emerged from a study of T-cell reconstitution after alpha-beta-depleted transplantation in children. The authors prepared the TCRbeta library with unique molecular identifiers. TCRdb reanalysed the PCR reads using MiXCR and keeps one entry per CDR3 protein. The sample contains roughly 590,000 distinct CDR3 sequences, approximately 17% of which appear only once. This clonotype showed up just a few times. The V end lost 8 bases, the J end lost 0 bases, and 14 bases lay between the germline ends. CDR3 length: 14 residues. Germline V gene lookup returns CDR1 ENHRY and CDR2 SYGVKD.

This specimen was PBMCs from the stem cell graft donor, taken from the stem cell graft. The chain joins TRBV10-3 to TRBJ2-7, with D perhaps TRBD2 (6 bases). The sequence derives from a human donor who donated a stem cell graft to a child with acute myeloid leukemia. In DNA form, the CDR3 reads TGTGCCATCGGAGACGGGGGAAGCTCCTACGAGCAGTACTTC. Encoded protein: CAIGDGGSSYEQYF.